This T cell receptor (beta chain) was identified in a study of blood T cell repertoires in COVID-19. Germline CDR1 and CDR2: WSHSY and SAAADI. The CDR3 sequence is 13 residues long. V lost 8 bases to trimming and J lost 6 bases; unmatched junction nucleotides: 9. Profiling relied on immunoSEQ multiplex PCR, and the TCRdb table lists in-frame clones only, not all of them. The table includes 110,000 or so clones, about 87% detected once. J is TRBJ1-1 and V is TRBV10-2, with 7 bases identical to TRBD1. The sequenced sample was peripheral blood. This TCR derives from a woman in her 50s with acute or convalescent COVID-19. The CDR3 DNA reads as TGCGCCAGCCTCCGTGACAGGGACGCTGAAGCTTTCTTT. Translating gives CASLRDRDAEAFF.